These T cell receptor beta chains were read from a single sample in a study of beta chain features in type 1 diabetes. Assay: immunoSEQ multiplex PCR; the TCRdb copy retains only in-frame clones and omits some. The table lists 640,000 or so clones, roughly 13% of them singletons. Sequencing used naive CD4+ T cells from blood. These receptors came from a man between 18 and 35 years old with type 1 diabetes. CDR3s include the opening cysteine and the closing phenylalanine or tryptophan. A D gene is named only where the DNA matches it firmly. Clone size is not always given. Where it is, it says once, few, many or a class for expanded clones.

d_call j_call v_call clone_size cdr3_aa cdr3_nt
- TRBJ1-2 TRBV30 few CAWSATGKIGGYTF TGTGCCTGGAGTGCCACGGGGAAAATAGGGGGCTACACCTTC
TRBD2 TRBJ2-3 TRBV5-1 few CASSLASGRTDTQYF TGCGCCAGCAGCTTGGCTAGCGGCCGCACAGATACGCAGTATTTT
- TRBJ1-4 TRBV30 few CAWSDPGDWDEKLFF TGTGCCTGGAGTGACCCCGGGGATTGGGATGAAAAACTGTTTTTT
- TRBJ2-1 TRBV10-3 - CAISELGGPSFF TGTGCCATCAGTGAGCTTGGGGGACCATCGTTCTTC
- TRBJ1-5 TRBV27 - CASSAPATPQHF TGTGCCAGCAGTGCCCCCGCTACGCCCCAGCATTTT
- TRBJ2-2 TRBV6-6 few CASSYSQTYTGELFF TGTGCCAGCAGTTACAGTCAGACTTACACCGGGGAGCTGTTTTTT
TRBD1 TRBJ2-5 TRBV5-6 few CASSAKATGLLKTQYF TGTGCCAGCAGCGCGAAGGCGACAGGGCTGTTGAAGACCCAGTACTTC
- TRBJ2-1 TRBV7-2 few CASTLTGSSYNEQFF TGTGCCAGCACCCTCACAGGGAGCTCCTACAATGAGCAGTTCTTC
- TRBJ2-2 TRBV4-1 few CASSQNVPGHQNTGELFF TGCGCCAGCAGCCAAAATGTACCGGGCCATCAGAACACCGGGGAGCTGTTTTTT
- TRBJ1-5 TRBV19 - CASSIAPLSNQPQHF TGTGCCAGTAGTATAGCTCCTCTTAGCAATCAGCCCCAGCATTTT
- TRBJ2-1 TRBV9 few CASSGRVGSYNEQFF TGTGCCAGCAGCGGACGTGTAGGCTCCTACAATGAGCAGTTCTTC
- TRBJ1-2 TRBV7-9 few CASSLAVEGYTF TGTGCCAGCAGCTTAGCGGTGGAAGGCTACACCTTC
- TRBJ2-5 TRBV4-1 few CASSQGVSGRPVQETQYF TGCGCCAGCAGCCAAGGAGTGTCCGGCAGGCCCGTCCAAGAGACCCAGTACTTC
TRBD1 TRBJ2-7 TRBV15 - CATSRLWTGESYEQYF TGTGCCACCAGCAGGTTGTGGACAGGGGAGTCCTACGAGCAGTACTTC
- TRBJ1-3 TRBV29-1 - CSVSGASGNTIYF TGCAGCGTAAGCGGGGCCTCTGGAAACACCATATATTTT
- TRBJ2-3 TRBV13 - CASSVDQGRTQYF TGTGCCAGCAGCGTAGACCAAGGACGTACGCAGTATTTT
- TRBJ2-7 TRBV5-6 few CASRREALSYEQYF TGTGCCAGCAGACGGGAAGCGCTCTCCTACGAGCAGTACTTC
- TRBJ2-7 TRBV30 once CAWGLLYEQYF TGTGCCTGGGGGCTCCTGTACGAGCAGTACTTC
- TRBJ1-1 TRBV30 few CAWHKNTEAFF TGTGCCTGGCACAAGAACACTGAAGCTTTCTTT
TRBD1 TRBJ1-5 TRBV27 - CASSRTGGWGNQPQHF TGTGCCAGCAGCAGGACAGGGGGCTGGGGCAATCAGCCCCAGCATTTT
- TRBJ1-2 TRBV2 few CATVRGNYGYTF TGTGCCACTGTGAGAGGGAACTATGGCTACACCTTC
- TRBJ2-7 TRBV6-1 few CASSEEVGTISYEQYF TGTGCCAGCAGTGAAGAAGTGGGGACAATTTCCTACGAGCAGTACTTC
- TRBJ1-2 TRBV25-1 few CASSEGYLDKKHGYTF TGTGCCAGCAGTGAAGGGTACTTGGACAAGAAACATGGCTACACCTTC
TRBD1 TRBJ1-4 TRBV25-1 few CASHGQGTEKLFF TGTGCCAGTCACGGACAGGGGACTGAAAAACTGTTTTTT
- TRBJ2-5 TRBV5-1 - CASSLGVPQETQYF TGCGCCAGCAGCTTGGGAGTACCCCAAGAGACCCAGTACTTC
- TRBJ1-1 TRBV27 few CASSFDPSMNTEAFF TGTGCCAGCAGTTTCGATCCGTCCATGAACACTGAAGCTTTCTTT
TRBD1 TRBJ2-7 TRBV30 - CAWSGQGTGNEQYF TGTGCCTGGAGCGGACAGGGGACCGGGAACGAGCAGTACTTC
TRBD1 TRBJ2-1 TRBV4-2 - CASSQDPGTGVGEQFF TGTGCCAGCAGCCAAGACCCCGGGACAGGGGTCGGGGAGCAGTTCTTC
TRBD2 TRBJ2-1 TRBV7-6 few CASSHSSGNEQFF TGTGCCAGCAGCCACTCTAGCGGGAATGAGCAGTTCTTC
- TRBJ2-7 TRBV7-8 few CASSLAGHGEQYF TGTGCCAGCAGCTTAGCGGGGCACGGCGAGCAGTACTTC
- TRBJ2-3 TRBV5-4 few CASSFWGTDTQYF TGTGCCAGCAGCTTCTGGGGCACAGATACGCAGTATTTT
TRBD2 TRBJ2-3 TRBV6-5 - CASSYSMGQREDTQYF TGTGCCAGCAGTTACTCGATGGGTCAGCGGGAGGATACGCAGTATTTT
- TRBJ2-1 TRBV28 - CASSPGGRTYNEQFF TGTGCCAGCAGTCCCGGGGGACGGACCTACAATGAGCAGTTCTTC
- TRBJ2-2 TRBV14 - CASSQDEQNTGTGELFF TGTGCCAGCAGCCAAGACGAACAAAATACAGGCACCGGGGAGCTGTTTTTT
TRBD2 TRBJ2-5 TRBV30 - CAWDPSGQETQYF TGTGCCTGGGATCCTAGCGGCCAAGAGACCCAGTACTTC
- TRBJ1-1 TRBV4-1 - CASSPLPLTVSGTRGDTEAFF TGCGCCAGCAGCCCCCTACCTCTGACTGTTTCGGGGACTCGAGGGGACACTGAAGCTTTCTTT
- TRBJ1-1 TRBV27 few CASRLRAGGNTEAFF TGTGCCAGCAGGTTAAGGGCTGGGGGCAACACTGAAGCTTTCTTT
TRBD1 TRBJ1-5 TRBV30 few CAWSGQTGNNQPQHF TGTGCCTGGAGTGGACAGACAGGGAACAATCAGCCCCAGCATTTT
TRBD2 TRBJ2-6 TRBV30 - CAWTSGGSGANVLTF TGTGCCTGGACTAGCGGGGGCTCTGGGGCCAACGTCCTGACTTTC
- TRBJ2-7 TRBV6-5 few CASSSQPETDYEQYF TGTGCCAGCAGTTCCCAACCAGAGACAGACTACGAGCAGTACTTC
TRBD1 TRBJ1-6 TRBV6-1 - CASSARDSSYNSPLHF TGTGCCAGCAGTGCAAGGGACAGCTCCTATAATTCACCCCTCCACTTT
TRBD1 TRBJ1-4 TRBV7-9 few CASSLGDRQPGKLFF TGTGCCAGCAGCTTGGGGGACAGGCAACCCGGAAAACTGTTTTTT